Presented here are 7 T cell receptor beta chains from one specimen sequenced in a study of blood T cell repertoires in COVID-19 (dated by TCRdb to the early 2020s). Library preparation used the immunoSEQ multiplex PCR assay. Entries here come from immuneACCESS through TCRdb and include only in-frame sequences with V and J called. Some clones fail to appear in such tables; in the studies checked, an unresolved V gene covers under half of the shortfall, and the cause of the remainder is unknown. Recorded for this sample are approximately 300,000 clones; more than 75% of them occurred a single time. The leading ten clones occupy about 4% of the sample. The sequenced material came from PBMCs or T cells enriched from blood (not recorded which). Every receptor here comes from a young man who had recovered from COVID-19.

In this sample, this clone turned up once. This chain links TRBV4-1 with TRBJ2-7; D is perhaps TRBD1 (6 bases). V was clipped by 6 bases and J by 2 bases, with 17 bases between them. There are 15 residues in the CDR3. Germline-derived CDR1 and CDR2 are MGHRA and YSYEKL. CDR3 DNA: TGCGCCAGCAGGGAGAGACCGGGACAAACCTACGAGCAGTACTTC. Its translation is CASRERPGQTYEQYF.

This sequence joins TRBV10-3 and TRBJ2-5, with 9 nucleotides matching TRBD2. Germline assignment: CDR1 ENHRY and CDR2 SYGVKD. V shed 6 bases and J 2 bases; nucleotides not matched to a gene: 4. The CDR3 runs 14 residues. CDR3 sequence: CAIRVGLAQETQYF. Here the CDR3 DNA reads TGTGCCATCAGAGTGGGACTAGCACAAGAGACCCAGTACTTC.

This CDR3 is CASSPGRPGELFF. The CDR3 DNA sequence: TGTGCCAGCAGTCCGGGGAGACCCGGGGAGCTGTTTTTT. This chain connects TRBV6-5 to TRBJ2-2; weak D call: TRBD2 (5 bases). There are 13 residues in the CDR3. Germline V gene lookup returns CDR1 MNHEY and CDR2 SVGAGI. V lost 5 bases to trimming and J lost 6 bases, with 10 bases between them.

This clone occurred once. The gene calls are TRBV19 and TRBJ1-4; 10 nucleotides agree with TRBD1. CDR3 length: 15 amino acids. J was trimmed by 8 bases and V by 3 bases; bases with no gene match: 6. The V gene's germline CDR1 is LNHDA and CDR2 SQIVND (reference sequence). CDR3 loop: CASSIWTGGDEKLFF. For the CDR3, the DNA is TGTGCCAGTAGTATCTGGACAGGGGGGGACGAAAAACTGTTTTTT.

The chain employs TRBV28 and TRBJ1-2; D might be TRBD1 (5 bases). The germline V gene encodes CDR1 MDHEN and CDR2 SYDVKM. The CDR3 totals 13 residues. Trimming cost V 7 bases and J 4 bases, with 13 bases left between them. CDR3 sequence reads: CASTINGAYGYTF. Here the CDR3 DNA reads TGTGCCAGCACTATTAATGGGGCCTATGGCTACACCTTC.

The rearrangement links TRBV25-1 to TRBJ2-3, with D uncertain. The ends were cut back, 2 bases at V and 2 bases at J, with 5 bases in the middle. Germline V lookup: CDR1 MGHDK, CDR2 SYGVNS. The CDR3 contains 13 residues. CDR3 sequence: CASSEIVTDTQYF. The CDR3 DNA reads as TGTGCCAGCAGTGAAATCGTCACAGATACGCAGTATTTT.

The V and J genes are TRBV18 and TRBJ1-5; D gene uncertain. Germline loops: CDR1 KGHSH, CDR2 LQKENI. The CDR3 sequence is 15 residues long. The V end was cut by 2 bases, the J end by 0 bases, with 8 bases between. CDR3 residues: CASSPEQHSNQPQHF. In DNA, the CDR3 is TGTGCCAGCTCACCAGAACAGCATAGCAATCAGCCCCAGCATTTT.